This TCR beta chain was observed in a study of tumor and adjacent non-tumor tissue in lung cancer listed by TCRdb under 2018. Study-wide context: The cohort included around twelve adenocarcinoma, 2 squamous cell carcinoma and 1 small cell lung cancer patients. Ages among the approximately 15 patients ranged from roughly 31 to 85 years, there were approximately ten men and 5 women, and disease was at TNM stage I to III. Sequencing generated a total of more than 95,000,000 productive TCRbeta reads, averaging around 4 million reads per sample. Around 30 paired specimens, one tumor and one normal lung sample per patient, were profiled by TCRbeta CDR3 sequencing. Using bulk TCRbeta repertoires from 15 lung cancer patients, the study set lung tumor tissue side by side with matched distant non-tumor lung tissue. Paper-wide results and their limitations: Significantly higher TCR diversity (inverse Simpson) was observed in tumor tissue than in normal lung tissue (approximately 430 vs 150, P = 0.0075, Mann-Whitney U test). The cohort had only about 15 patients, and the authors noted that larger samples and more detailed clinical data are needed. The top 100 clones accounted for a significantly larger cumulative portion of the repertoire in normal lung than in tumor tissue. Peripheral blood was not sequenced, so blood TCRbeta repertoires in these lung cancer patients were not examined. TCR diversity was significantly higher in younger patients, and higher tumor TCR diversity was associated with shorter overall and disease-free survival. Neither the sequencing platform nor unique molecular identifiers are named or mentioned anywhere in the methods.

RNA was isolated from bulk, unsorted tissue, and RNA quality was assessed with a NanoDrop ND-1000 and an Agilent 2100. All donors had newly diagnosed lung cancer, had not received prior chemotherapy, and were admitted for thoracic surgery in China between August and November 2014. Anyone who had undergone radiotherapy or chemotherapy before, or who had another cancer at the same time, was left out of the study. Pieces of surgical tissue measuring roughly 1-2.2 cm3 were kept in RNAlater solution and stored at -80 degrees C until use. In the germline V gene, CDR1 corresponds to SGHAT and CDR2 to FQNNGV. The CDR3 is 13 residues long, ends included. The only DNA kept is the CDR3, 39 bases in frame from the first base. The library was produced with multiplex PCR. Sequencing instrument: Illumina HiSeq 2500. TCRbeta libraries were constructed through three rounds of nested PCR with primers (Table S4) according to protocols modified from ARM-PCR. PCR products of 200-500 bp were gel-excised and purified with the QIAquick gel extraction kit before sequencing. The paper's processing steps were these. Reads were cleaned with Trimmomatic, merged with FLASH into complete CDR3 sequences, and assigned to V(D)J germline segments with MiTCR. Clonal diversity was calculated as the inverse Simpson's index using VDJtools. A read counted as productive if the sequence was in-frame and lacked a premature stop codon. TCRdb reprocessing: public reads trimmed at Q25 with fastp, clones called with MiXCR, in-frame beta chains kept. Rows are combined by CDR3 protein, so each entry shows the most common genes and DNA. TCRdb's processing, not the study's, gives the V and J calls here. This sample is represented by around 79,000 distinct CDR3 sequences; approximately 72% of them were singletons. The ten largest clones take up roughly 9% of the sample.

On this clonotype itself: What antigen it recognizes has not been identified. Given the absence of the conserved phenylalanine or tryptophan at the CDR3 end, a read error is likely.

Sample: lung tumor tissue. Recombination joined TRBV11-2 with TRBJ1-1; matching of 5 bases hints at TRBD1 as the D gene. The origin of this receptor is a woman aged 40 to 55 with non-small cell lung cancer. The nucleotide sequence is TGTGCCAACAGCCGACAGTCCAACACTGAAGCTTTCTCT. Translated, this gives CANSRQSNTEAFS.